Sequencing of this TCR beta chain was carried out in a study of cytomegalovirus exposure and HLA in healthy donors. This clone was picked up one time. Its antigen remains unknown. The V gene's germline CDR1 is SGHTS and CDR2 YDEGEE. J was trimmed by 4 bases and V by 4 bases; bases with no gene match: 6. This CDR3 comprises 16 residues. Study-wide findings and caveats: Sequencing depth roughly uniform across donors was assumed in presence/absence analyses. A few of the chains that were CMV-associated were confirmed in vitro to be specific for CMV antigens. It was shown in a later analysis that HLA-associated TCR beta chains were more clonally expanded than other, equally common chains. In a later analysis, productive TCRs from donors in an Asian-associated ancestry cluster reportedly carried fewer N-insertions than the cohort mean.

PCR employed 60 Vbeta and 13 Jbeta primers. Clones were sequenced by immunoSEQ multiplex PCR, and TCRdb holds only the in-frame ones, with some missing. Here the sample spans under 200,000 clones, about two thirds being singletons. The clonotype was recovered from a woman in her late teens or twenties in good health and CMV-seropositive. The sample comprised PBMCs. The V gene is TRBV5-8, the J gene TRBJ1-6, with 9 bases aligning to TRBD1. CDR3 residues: CASSTSGQGYNSPLHF. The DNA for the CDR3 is TGTGCCAGCAGCACCTCCGGACAGGGGTATAATTCACCCCTCCACTTT.